These 20 T cell receptor beta chains originate from one sample sequenced in a study of blood T cell repertoires in COVID-19. Generated by immunoSEQ multiplex PCR, the TCRdb table keeps only in-frame clones and is missing some. Of approximately 180,000 clones in the sample, about 88% are singletons; the top ten hold 2% to 2.5%. What was sequenced was PBMCs or T cells enriched from blood (not recorded which). These TCRs come from a middle-aged woman with acute COVID-19.

The rearrangement links TRBV11-2 to TRBJ1-4, with unresolved D. With 5 bases removed from V and 5 bases from J, the gap between germline ends came to 15 bases. Germline V CDR1 and CDR2: SGHAT, FQNNGV. The CDR3 is 15 residues long. Here the CDR3 reads CASSPRPGGNEKLFF. The CDR3 nucleotides are TGTGCCAGCAGCCCCAGACCCGGCGGGAATGAAAAACTGTTTTTT.

This chain uses TRBV19 with TRBJ2-5, with 14 bases that match TRBD2. This CDR3 is built from 19 residues. Germline values: CDR1 LNHDA, CDR2 SQIVND (reference sequence). The junction had 17 bases not matched to a gene; V was cut back by 6 bases and J by 5 bases. CDR3 DNA sequence: TGTGCCAGTAGCCGGACTAGCGGGAGGAGGGGGGGGTCTTTGGAGACCCAGTACTTC. This translates into CASSRTSGRRGGSLETQYF.

The V and J genes are TRBV24-1 and TRBJ2-1, with 8 bases fitting TRBD2. From germline, CDR1 is KGHDR and CDR2 SFDVKD. The CDR3 is 16 amino acids. Trimming at V came to 3 bases and at J to 6 bases, leaving 9 bases not matched to a gene. The CDR3 DNA is TGTGCCACCAGTGATCGCATAGCGGGAAAAATCAATGAGCAGTTCTTC. As protein: CATSDRIAGKINEQFF.

The chain links TRBV7-9 to TRBJ2-5; D uncertain. V lost 8 bases, J lost 5 bases, and 6 bases lay in between. This CDR3 is 10 amino acids long. Germline V gene sequence: CDR1 SEHNR, CDR2 FQNEAQ (reference sequence). The CDR3 protein is CASERETQYF. CDR3 DNA: TGTGCCAGCGAACGGGAGACCCAGTACTTC.

This chain links TRBV5-1 with TRBJ2-2; TRBD1 aligns across 10 bases. Losses at the gene ends were 4 bases for V and 2 bases for J; bases not matched to a gene: 2. Germline V gene data show CDR1 as SGHRS and CDR2 as YFSETQ. The CDR3 spans 15 residues. CDR3 region: CASSRDRGNTGELFF. The CDR3 DNA reads TGCGCCAGCAGCCGGGACAGGGGAAACACCGGGGAGCTGTTTTTT.

This chain uses TRBV25-1 with TRBJ2-4; possible D gene TRBD2, 7 bases. V was cut by 0 bases and J by 3 bases, with 18 bases left in between. Germline V lookup: CDR1 MGHDK, CDR2 SYGVNS. The CDR3 loop spans 18 amino acids. CDR3 region: CASSEYFGGAKDKNIQYF. CDR3 in DNA: TGTGCCAGCAGTGAATATTTTGGGGGGGCGAAAGACAAAAACATTCAGTACTTC.

This chain uses TRBV28 with TRBJ2-7; 8 nucleotides align to TRBD2. From germline, CDR1 is MDHEN and CDR2 SYDVKM. V shed 1 base, J shed 2 bases, and the junction held 7 bases outside the gene matches. There are 16 residues in the CDR3. The DNA for the CDR3 is TGTGCCAGCAGTTTATCGGGGGGGATGGGAGCCTACGAGCAGTACTTC. Translation: CASSLSGGMGAYEQYF. Combining the CDR3 with reference TRBV28 and TRBJ2-7 gives the whole variable domain DVKVTQSSRYLVKRTGEKVFLECVQDMDHENMFWYRQDPGLGLRLIYFSYDVKMKEKGDIPEGYSVSREKKERFSLILESASTNQTSMYLCASSLSGGMGAYEQYFGPGTRLTVT.

A single count supports this clone. The CDR3 DNA reads as TGTGCCAGCAGCTCCCCGGCGGGGGGAGATTATGGCTACACCTTC. Translated, it gives CASSSPAGGDYGYTF. This rearrangement joins TRBV7-8 to TRBJ1-2; a possible D gene is TRBD1 (5 bases). Germline values: CDR1 SGHVS, CDR2 FQNEAQ. The CDR3 length is 15 residues. The V gene lost 4 bases and the J gene lost 5 bases, with 17 bases spanning the gap. Variable domain in full (rest from reference TRBV7-8 and TRBJ1-2): GAGVSQSPRYKVAKRGQDVALRCDPISGHVSLFWYQQALGQGPEFLTYFQNEAQLDKSGLPSDRFFAERPEGSVSTLKIQRTQQEDSAVYLCASSSPAGGDYGYTFGSGTRLTVV.

The chain recombines TRBV18 with TRBJ2-4, with a weak D call TRBD2 (7 bases). V lost 6 bases, J lost 6 bases, and 21 bases lay in between. Germline V gene sequence: CDR1 KGHSH, CDR2 LQKENI. This CDR3 region has 16 residues. The CDR3 sequence: CASSSSPRGAGNIQYF. For the CDR3, the DNA is TGTGCCAGCTCCTCCTCCCCTCGGGGGGCTGGAAACATTCAGTACTTC.

The chain joins TRBV12-5 to TRBJ1-1; no clear D gene. Germline V gene lookup returns CDR1 LGHNT and CDR2 FRNRAP. The CDR3 is 12 residues long. The V end was cut by 4 bases, the J end by 5 bases, with 8 bases between. The CDR3 sequence is CASGSGYTEAFF. The CDR3 DNA reads TGTGCTAGTGGTTCGGGTTATACTGAAGCTTTCTTT.

J is TRBJ1-4 and V is TRBV7-2, with 9 bases matching TRBD1. The CDR3 consists of 12 residues. Trimming at V came to 1 base and at J to 13 bases, leaving 1 base not matched to a gene. Germline values: CDR1 SGHTA, CDR2 FQGNSA. CDR3 in DNA: TGTGCCAGCAGCTTAGGGACAGGGGCACTGTTTTTT. It is translated as CASSLGTGALFF.

This clone has only a few counts. The V call is TRBV5-4, the J call TRBJ2-3; D is perhaps TRBD2 (5 bases). Germline CDR1 is SGHNT and CDR2 is YYREEE (reference sequence). The CDR3 has 14 amino acids. Trimming left V 0 bases short and J 8 bases short, with 13 bases between. Here the CDR3 reads CASSLESGAPTQYF. The CDR3 DNA follows: TGTGCCAGCAGCTTGGAGAGCGGAGCCCCTACGCAGTATTTT.

CDR3 residues: CASSRNTGTHSTDTQYF. DNA for the CDR3: TGTGCCAGCAGCCGAAACACCGGGACTCATAGCACAGATACGCAGTATTTT. The genes are TRBV3-1 (or the pseudogene TRBV3-2) and TRBJ2-3; maybe TRBD2 (6 bases). The V end lost 4 bases, the J end lost 0 bases, and 17 bases lay between the germline ends. This CDR3 is built from 17 residues. CDR1 LGHDT and CDR2 YNNKEL come from the germline V gene (reference sequence).

The J gene is TRBJ1-3, the V gene TRBV19; TRBD1 might be the D (6 bases). Germline V lookup: CDR1 LNHDA, CDR2 SQIVND (reference sequence). This CDR3 comprises 16 residues. The V end was cut by 6 bases, the J end by 4 bases, with 19 bases between. For the CDR3, the DNA is TGTGCCAGTAGGGGAACCGAGGGGGATATCGGAAACACCATATATTTT. Translated: CASRGTEGDIGNTIYF.

V usage is TRBV3-1 (or the pseudogene TRBV3-2) and J usage is TRBJ1-2, with TRBD1 matching 8 bases. Germline V gene data show CDR1 as LGHDT and CDR2 as YNNKEL (reference sequence). Unmatched junction bases numbered 12, after V lost 4 bases and J lost 5 bases. CDR3 length: 16 amino acids. CDR3 residues: CASSPRPGGAGYGYTF. CDR3 bases: TGTGCCAGCAGCCCCCGCCCAGGGGGCGCCGGTTATGGCTACACCTTC.

The J gene is TRBJ1-2, the V gene TRBV9, with D maybe TRBD1 (6 bases). The V and J ends lost 0 bases and 0 bases respectively, with 18 bases between them. Germline V lookup: CDR1 SGDLS, CDR2 YYNGEE. This CDR3 is built from 18 residues. CDR3 sequence: CASSVGTDPTEANYGYTF. The DNA for the CDR3 is TGTGCCAGCAGCGTAGGGACAGACCCTACTGAAGCTAACTATGGCTACACCTTC.

The chain links TRBV19 to TRBJ1-2; 9 bases agree with TRBD1. Trimming cost V 0 bases and J 6 bases; bases outside gene matches: 5. The CDR3 sequence is 15 residues long. Germline CDR1 reads LNHDA; CDR2 reads SQIVND (reference sequence). CDR3 protein: CASSIDLWDRDGYTF. Here the CDR3 DNA reads TGTGCCAGTAGTATAGATCTTTGGGACAGGGATGGCTACACCTTC.

The CDR3 here is CASSYSPGSLYTEAFF. For the CDR3, the DNA is TGTGCCAGCAGTTACTCTCCAGGGTCCTTATACACTGAAGCTTTCTTT. The chain combines TRBV6-5 with TRBJ1-1; a weak D match, TRBD1 (5 bases). CDR1 and CDR2 from the germline V gene are MNHEY and SVGAGI. V was trimmed by 0 bases and J by 3 bases, leaving 14 bases between them. The CDR3 extends over 16 amino acids.

V gene TRBV5-1 combines with J gene TRBJ2-2; 10 positions match TRBD2. The trim removed 0 bases at V and 6 bases at J, leaving 8 bases unmatched. The V gene's germline CDR1 is SGHRS and CDR2 YFSETQ. This CDR3 contains 17 residues. The CDR3 spells CASSLASGGKGSGELFF. The CDR3 coding sequence is TGCGCCAGCAGCTTGGCTAGCGGGGGAAAGGGTTCCGGGGAGCTGTTTTTT.

The chain has TRBV12-3 or TRBV12-4 and TRBJ2-1, with 7 bases aligning to TRBD2. The trim removed 1 base at V and 11 bases at J, leaving 5 bases unmatched. There are 13 residues in the CDR3. The CDR3 nucleotides read TGTGCCAGCAGTTTAGGGGCGCGGGAGAAGCAGTTCTTC. Translation gives CASSLGAREKQFF.